This T cell receptor (beta chain) was identified during a study of blood T cell repertoires in COVID-19. About the study: The analysed material was cDNA or gDNA that came from T cells, B-cell-depleted T cells, or PBMCs.

In this sample, this clone turned up a few times. Cohorts were based on clinical histories the participants reported. Per the original data handling: For nucleated cells, counts were estimated from reference gene primer amplification. Profiled with immunoSEQ multiplex PCR; TCRdb holds only in-frame clones, not every one. The V and J calls and clone size were taken over from that table, and D and trimming were inferred from the DNA. The sample shows roughly 430,000 clones, approximately 86% of them seen only once. V lost 0 bases, J lost 7 bases, and 6 bases stayed unmatched. The CDR3 length is 16 residues. From germline, CDR1 is LGHDT and CDR2 YNNKEL (reference sequence).

The origin of this receptor is a woman aged 35 to 49 with acute COVID-19. Sequencing was done on a sample of PBMCs or T cells enriched from blood (not recorded which). V usage is TRBV3-1 (or the pseudogene TRBV3-2) and J usage is TRBJ1-6, with 7 bases matching TRBD1. The CDR3 coding sequence is TGTGCCAGCAGCCAAGATTCCAGACAGGGAAATTCACCCCTCCACTTT. Translated, it gives CASSQDSRQGNSPLHF.